The clone carrying this T cell receptor (beta chain) was seen more than once but under ten times. Antigen specificity is unknown. A single record per CDR3 protein comes from TCRdb applying MiXCR to the 5' RACE reads. The table lists almost 250,000 distinct CDR3 sequences, roughly 15% of them singletons. Germline CDR1 is SQVTM and CDR2 is ANQGSEA. CDR3 length: 13 residues. Trimming at V came to 5 bases and at J to 7 bases, leaving 9 bases not matched to a gene. This sample is part of a study of T-cell memory formation after mild COVID-19. Study-level background: TCR clusters were largely donor specific. The study's findings and limits: Second-wave clones reaching peak frequency on day 37 lacked confirmed SARS-CoV-2 specificity. Of the contracting clones, CD4+ ones lay mainly in CM and EM, and CD8+ ones in EMRA. From day 15 to 85, contracting clones were balanced between CD4 and CD8, whereas later expanders leaned toward CD4+.

This TCR was sampled from an adult woman who had mild COVID-19 (a few samples of this study predate the infection). Cell type and time point are not known. Source material: PBMCs or a T cell subset sorted from them (not recorded which). This chain joins TRBV29-1 and TRBJ1-2, with 8 bases that match TRBD1. The CDR3 sequence is CSVLVQGGAGYTF. The CDR3, as DNA: TGCAGCGTTCTCGTACAGGGGGGTGCTGGCTACACCTTC. Full variable domain (outside the CDR3, taken from reference TRBV29-1 and TRBJ1-2): SAVISQKPSRDICQRGTSLTIQCQVDSQVTMMFWYRQQPGQSLTLIATANQGSEATYESGFVIDKFPISRPNLTFSTLTVSNMSPEDSSIYLCSVLVQGGAGYTFGSGTRLTVV.